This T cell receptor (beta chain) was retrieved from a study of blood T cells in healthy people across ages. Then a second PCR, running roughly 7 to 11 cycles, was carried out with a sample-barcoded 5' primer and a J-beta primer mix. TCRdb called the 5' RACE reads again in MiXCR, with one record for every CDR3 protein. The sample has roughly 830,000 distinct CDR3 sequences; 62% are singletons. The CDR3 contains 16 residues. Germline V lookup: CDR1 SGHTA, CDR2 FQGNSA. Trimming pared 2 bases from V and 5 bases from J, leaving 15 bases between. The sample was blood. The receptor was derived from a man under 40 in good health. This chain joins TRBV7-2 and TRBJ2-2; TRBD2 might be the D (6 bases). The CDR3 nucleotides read TGTGCCAGCAGCTTAAGGACTAACGGATTAACCGGGGAGCTGTTTTTT. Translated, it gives CASSLRTNGLTGELFF.